This paragraph reports one TCR beta chain. Its specificity is not known. Researchers made TCR beta libraries by using iRepertoire HTBI primers and running Arm-PCR on CDR3 regions. Via MiXCR, TCRdb re-called the multiplex PCR reads, giving one row per CDR3 protein. The profile shows 500,000 to 700,000 distinct CDR3 sequences, roughly 30% of them singletons. This sample is part of a study of regulatory T cells in long-lasting Graves disease. Overall study: Graves' disease counted as persistent after over 5 years of antithyroid drugs with positive TSH receptor antibodies.

The CDR3 is 15 residues long. Germline-derived CDR1 and CDR2 are SNHLY and FYNNEI. Trimming removed 6 bases at V and 3 bases at J, with 17 bases between. Regarding the study as a whole: Sharing of public clonotypes was greater in persistent patients (2,741) than in new patients (roughly 970). Persistent disease preferred TRBV28, TRBJ1-2 and TRBJ2-5.

Specified time point: persistent/refractory GD, antithyroid drugs over 5 years with positive TRAb. RNA extracted from PBMCs served as the sequencing template. The input for sequencing was peripheral blood mononuclear cells (PBMCs), taken when the disease was refractory, from a patient treated with antithyroid drugs. The TCR originated in a female donor with Graves disease. The chain carries TRBV2 and TRBJ1-1; maybe TRBD1 (5 bases). The CDR3 DNA sequence: TGTGCCAGCAGCTCGCGGGCCGGGGGAGACACTGAAGCTTTCTTT. It specifies CASSSRAGGDTEAFF.